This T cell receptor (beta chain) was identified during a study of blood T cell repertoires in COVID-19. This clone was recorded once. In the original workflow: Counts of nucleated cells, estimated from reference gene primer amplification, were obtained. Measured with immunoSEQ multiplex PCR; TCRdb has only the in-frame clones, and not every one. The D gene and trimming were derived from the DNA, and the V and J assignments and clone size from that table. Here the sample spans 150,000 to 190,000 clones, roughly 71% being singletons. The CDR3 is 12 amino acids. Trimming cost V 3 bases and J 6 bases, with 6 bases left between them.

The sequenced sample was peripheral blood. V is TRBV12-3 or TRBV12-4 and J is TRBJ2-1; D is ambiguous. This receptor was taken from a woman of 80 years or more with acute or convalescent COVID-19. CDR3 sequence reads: CASSFMSNEQFF. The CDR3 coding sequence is TGTGCCAGCAGTTTTATGAGCAATGAGCAGTTCTTC.